This TCR beta chain was obtained from a study of CD8+CD57+ T cells in acquired aplastic anemia (dated by TCRdb to 2016 to 2019). The study in broad terms: On average, sorted CD4+ and CD8+ cells yielded 2.5 to 3.5 ug of extracted DNA, with a range of about 0.19 to 30 ug. An average of around 10 million reads for CD4+ cells and around 11 million reads for CD8+ cells was obtained from healthy donor samples.

Genomic DNA served as template for TCR beta VDJ combination and CDR3 sequence profiling. An Illumina HiSeq 2000 was the platform used for TCR repertoire sequencing. In the paper's pipeline: TRBV/TRBJ rearrangement plots, CDR3 size and DJ length profiles, and Simpson's diversity index were used to assess repertoires. The most abundant DNA sequence in the deep sequencing data was defined as the immunodominant clone. CDR3 amino acid sequences were checked for sharing across subjects and were also compared against the VDJdb database and published repertoires. TCRdb handled the public reads itself, with Q25 trimming in fastp and clone calling in MiXCR, and kept productive beta chains. Each record represents a unique CDR3 protein, reported with the most common genes and DNA among its rows. These V and J calls originate from TCRdb's pipeline instead of the authors' own analysis. The sample table contains approximately 130,000 distinct CDR3 sequences; only one count was recorded for 41% of them. Clones ranked in the top ten supply less than 8.5% of the sample.

A distance of 17 bases separates the germline ends of V and J, which lose 3 bases and 2 bases respectively. The germline V gene (reference sequence) gives CDR1 as SGHNT and CDR2 as YYREEE. Its CDR3 holds 16 amino acids, cysteine through phenylalanine. Only the CDR3 portion is preserved as DNA: 48 bases, with reading frame beginning at the first base. Here is what the overall study found, with its caveats: Some 27 CD8+ CDR3 sequences were found in both patients and controls but appeared to be highly expressed in patients and within the immunodominant clones of the patients. Between patients and healthy controls, no significant difference in CD8+ Simpson's diversity was found (P=0.060).

The study deep-sequenced TCR repertoires of sorted CD4+ and CD8+ blood T cells from severe aplastic anemia patients and healthy subjects. Ficoll-Paque density gradient centrifugation was used to isolate peripheral blood mononuclear cells. CD4+ and CD8+ T cells were sorted by FACS or magnetic beads before DNA extraction. This clonotype has a single count. Its antigen remains unidentified. Base quality data are lacking; no much larger clone is found one base away. Single-read evidence is weak. The rearrangement joined TRBV5-4 to TRBJ1-1; the D gene lacks a confident call. This TCR was recovered from a human donor in good health, serving as a control. The sample comprised sorted CD4+, CD8+, or CD8+CD57+ T cells (not recorded which) from PBMCs. The nucleotide sequence reads TGTGCCAGCAGCTCCACCAATGACGTATTAAACACTGAAGCTTTCTTT. Translated, this is CASSSTNDVLNTEAFF. When the CDR3 is completed using the reference TRBV5-4 and TRBJ1-1 genes on either side, the full variable domain is ETGVTQSPTHLIKTRGQQVTLRCSSQSGHNTVSWYQQALGQGPQFIFQYYREEENGRGNFPPRFSGLQFPNYSSELNVNALELDDSALYLCASSSTNDVLNTEAFFGQGTRLTVV.